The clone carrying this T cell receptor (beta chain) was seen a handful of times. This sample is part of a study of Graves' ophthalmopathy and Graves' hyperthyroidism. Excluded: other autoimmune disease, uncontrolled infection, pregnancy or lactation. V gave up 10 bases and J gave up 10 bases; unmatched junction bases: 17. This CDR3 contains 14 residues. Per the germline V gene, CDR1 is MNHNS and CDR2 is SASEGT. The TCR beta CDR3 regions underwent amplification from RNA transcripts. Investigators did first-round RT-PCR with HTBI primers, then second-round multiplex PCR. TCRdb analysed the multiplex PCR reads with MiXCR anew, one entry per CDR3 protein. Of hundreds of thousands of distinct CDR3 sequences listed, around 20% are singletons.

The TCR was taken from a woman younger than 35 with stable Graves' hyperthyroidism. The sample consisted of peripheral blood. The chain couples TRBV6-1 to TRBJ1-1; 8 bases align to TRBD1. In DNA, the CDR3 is TGTGCCATCGAACCAGCCGGGGACAGGCATCTAGCTTTCTTT. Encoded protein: CAIEPAGDRHLAFF.